The 10 T cell receptor beta chains reported below all come from one sample, sequenced in a study of T cells after posttransplantation cyclophosphamide. Assay used: immunoSEQ multiplex PCR; TCRdb lists only in-frame clones, some missing. Among around 9,200 clones, roughly nine tenths were seen once, and the ten largest hold roughly 1.6%. What was sequenced was memory CD4+ T cells sorted from PBMCs. All receptors derive from a woman aged 55-70 years in good health, CMV-negative, and a related stem cell transplant donor.

This clone was seen a handful of times. The rearrangement joins TRBV19 to TRBJ1-4, with a possible D match to TRBD1 (6 bases). The CDR3 consists of 14 residues. Germline loops: CDR1 LNHDA, CDR2 SQIVND (reference sequence). Trimming shortened V by 5 bases and J by 8 bases, and 15 bases separated the two germline ends. CDR3 residues: CASSLSTGSEKLFF. The CDR3 bases are TGTGCCAGTAGTCTGTCGACAGGATCCGAAAAACTGTTTTTT.

This chain joins TRBV7-8 and TRBJ2-7, with D tentatively TRBD1 (5 bases). The V end lost 2 bases, the J end lost 3 bases, and 17 bases lay between the germline ends. This CDR3 spans 16 amino acids. Germline assignment: CDR1 SGHVS and CDR2 FQNEAQ. The chain's CDR3 is CASSLNRTSTLYEQYV. The CDR3 DNA reads TGTGCCAGCAGCTTAAACCGGACATCCACCCTCTACGAGCAGTACGTC.

The chain links TRBV4-1 to TRBJ1-2, with 7 nucleotides matching TRBD1. V shed 1 base and J 6 bases; nucleotides not matched to a gene: 11. This CDR3 has 16 residues. CDR1 is MGHRA, CDR2 YSYEKL, per germline. The CDR3 is CASSQVTGLGQDGYTF. The CDR3 coding sequence is TGCGCCAGCAGCCAAGTGACAGGGCTAGGGCAGGATGGCTACACCTTC.

A remark on this clone: Other DNA sequences in this sample translate to the same CDR3. J is TRBJ1-5 and V is TRBV7-9, with 7 bases fitting TRBD1. Germline CDR1 and CDR2: SEHNR and FQNEAQ (reference sequence). The CDR3 covers 14 residues. The ends lost 5 bases at V and 3 bases at J; junction bases unmatched: 4. The CDR3 spells CASSAGTDNQPQHF. DNA for the CDR3: TGTGCCAGCAGCGCGGGGACAGACAATCAGCCCCAGCATTTT. The full variable domain, completed using reference TRBV7-9 and TRBJ1-5, is DTGVSQNPRHKITKRGQNVTFRCDPISEHNRLYWYRQTLGQGPEFLTYFQNEAQLEKSRLLSDRFSAERPKGSFSTLEIQRTEQGDSAMYLCASSAGTDNQPQHFGDGTRLSIL.

The chain has TRBV27 and TRBJ1-5; 7 bases are shared with TRBD1. With 5 bases clipped from V and 5 bases from J, the junction kept 6 bases outside the gene matches. CDR1 and CDR2 (germline): MNHEY, SMNVEV (reference sequence). The CDR3 is made up of 14 amino acids. In DNA, the CDR3 is TGTGCCAGCAGTAACGACAGGGCGGATCAGCCCCAGCATTTT. This sequence encodes CASSNDRADQPQHF.

The chain uses TRBV19 and TRBJ1-4, with TRBD1 as a possible D gene (5 bases). V shed 5 bases and J shed 0 bases, with 13 bases lying between them. Per the germline V gene, CDR1 is LNHDA and CDR2 is SQIVND (reference sequence). This CDR3 spans 16 amino acids. The CDR3 spells CASSPIPTATNEKLFF. CDR3 sequence (DNA): TGTGCCAGTAGTCCCATCCCGACAGCAACTAATGAAAAACTGTTTTTT.

This clone was observed once. The genes are TRBV6-6 and TRBJ2-6; no reliable D call. CDR1 and CDR2 (germline): MNHNY, SVGAGI (reference sequence). The CDR3 runs 15 residues. Trimming cost V 2 bases and J 0 bases, with 5 bases left between them. CDR3 residues: CASSYVGSGANVLTF. The CDR3 nucleotides read TGTGCCAGCAGTTACGTCGGCTCTGGGGCCAACGTCCTGACTTTC.

The chain recombines TRBV7-2 with TRBJ1-3; TRBD1 might be the D (6 bases). V gave up 5 bases and J gave up 5 bases, with 10 bases separating them. From germline, CDR1 is SGHTA and CDR2 FQGNSA. CDR3 length: 13 residues. The CDR3 sequence is CASSPDRRNTIYF. In DNA form, the CDR3 reads TGTGCCAGCAGCCCGGACAGAAGAAACACCATATATTTT.

V usage is TRBV4-2 and J usage is TRBJ2-5; D is undetermined. The length of the CDR3 is 15 residues. Germline V gives CDR1 LGHNA, CDR2 YNFKEQ. Trimming left V 1 base short and J 2 bases short, with 11 bases between. Written as DNA, the CDR3 is TGTGCCAGCAGCCAAGGAAAGCAGCGACAAGAGACCCAGTACTTC. It translates to CASSQGKQRQETQYF.

The rearrangement links TRBV11-1 to TRBJ1-1; 7 bases agree with TRBD1. The germline V gene has CDR1 SGHAT and CDR2 FQDESV (reference sequence). The CDR3 length is 15 residues. Trimming removed 5 bases from V and 4 bases from J; junction bases left unmatched: 10. The CDR3 DNA reads as TGTGCCAGCAGCCTCCGACAGGGCCAGGGCACTGAAGCTTTCTTT. This gives the protein CASSLRQGQGTEAFF.